Listed below are T cell receptor beta chains from one sample, sequenced in a study of human T cells and chemical hapten exposure. TCRdb used MiXCR to reprocess the RACE reads, holding one entry per CDR3 protein. The table includes over 70,000 distinct CDR3 sequences, about 9% detected once. The starting material was whole blood, obtained in connection with sensitization to the hapten diphenylcyclopropenone (DPC). The receptors come from a woman in her forties or fifties with alopecia areata. Some clones in this sample may be carry-over from other donors' samples. Each CDR3 is given with its conserved first and last residue. Fields, in order: D gene, clone size, V gene, J gene, CDR3 protein, CDR3 DNA. D genes are given only for firm matches. Some rows mark clone size as missing; the rest say once, few, many or name a class of expanded clone.

D: TRBD1
size: .
V: TRBV20-1
J: TRBJ2-7
CDR3: CSARGIAGTDSYEQYF
DNA: TGCAGTGCTAGAGGTATTGCCGGGACAGATTCTTACGAGCAGTACTTC

D: .
size: few
V: TRBV6-5
J: TRBJ1-5
CDR3: CASSYLANSNQPQHF
DNA: TGTGCCAGCAGTTACTTAGCAAATAGCAATCAGCCCCAGCATTTT

D: .
size: .
V: TRBV3-1
J: TRBJ1-2
CDR3: CASSQSVGGVGTDGYTF
DNA: TGTGCCAGCAGCCAAAGCGTTGGGGGCGTGGGTACGGATGGCTACACCTTC

D: .
size: few
V: TRBV7-6
J: TRBJ2-2
CDR3: CASSPGRLTGELFF
DNA: TGTGCCAGCAGCCCGGGACGTTTAACCGGGGAGCTGTTTTTT

D: TRBD1
size: .
V: TRBV7-9
J: TRBJ2-3
CDR3: CASSSQGEADTQYF
DNA: TGTGCCAGCAGCTCACAGGGGGAAGCGGATACGCAGTATTTT

D: .
size: .
V: TRBV10-2
J: TRBJ2-3
CDR3: CATGHGDTQYF
DNA: TGCGCCACCGGACATGGAGATACGCAGTATTTT

D: .
size: many
V: TRBV2
J: TRBJ1-3
CDR3: CASSVGGIAGNTIYF
DNA: TGTGCCAGCAGTGTGGGGGGAATCGCTGGAAACACCATATATTTT

D: .
size: few
V: TRBV12-3/TRBV12-4
J: TRBJ2-3
CDR3: CASSLAPIGYTDTQYF
DNA: TGTGCCAGCAGTTTAGCCCCCATAGGGTACACAGATACGCAGTATTTT

D: .
size: many
V: TRBV27
J: TRBJ2-7
CDR3: CASSRRPAHEQYF
DNA: TGTGCCAGCAGTCGACGTCCCGCCCACGAGCAGTACTTC

D: .
size: .
V: TRBV20-1
J: TRBJ2-3
CDR3: CSAKAASGTDTQYF
DNA: TGCAGTGCTAAGGCGGCTAGCGGCACAGATACGCAGTATTTT

D: TRBD1
size: .
V: TRBV27
J: TRBJ2-7
CDR3: CASLSLGTGRPEQYF
DNA: TGTGCCAGCCTTAGCTTGGGGACAGGGAGACCCGAGCAGTACTTC

D: .
size: many
V: TRBV29-1
J: TRBJ1-1
CDR3: CSSGPEGTEAFF
DNA: TGCAGCTCTGGACCGGAGGGCACTGAAGCTTTCTTT

D: .
size: .
V: TRBV6-4
J: TRBJ1-4
CDR3: CARIPRGNEKLFF
DNA: TGTGCCAGGATCCCACGGGGTAATGAAAAACTGTTTTTT

D: .
size: .
V: TRBV12-3/TRBV12-4
J: TRBJ2-1
CDR3: CASTPRLWADWGEQFF
DNA: TGTGCCAGCACCCCCCGGCTATGGGCGGACTGGGGTGAGCAGTTCTTC

D: .
size: many
V: TRBV6-6
J: TRBJ1-1
CDR3: CASSYSQGRYTEAFF
DNA: TGTGCCAGCAGTTACTCTCAGGGTCGATACACTGAAGCTTTCTTT

D: .
size: .
V: TRBV27
J: TRBJ2-7
CDR3: CASSSTLEVPYEQYF
DNA: TGTGCCAGCAGTTCAACACTGGAGGTTCCCTACGAGCAGTACTTC

D: .
size: .
V: TRBV5-1
J: TRBJ2-1
CDR3: CASSLAGHNEQFF
DNA: TGCGCCAGCAGCTTGGCGGGACACAATGAGCAGTTCTTC

D: .
size: .
V: TRBV4-3
J: TRBJ1-5
CDR3: CASSQEMDQPQHF
DNA: TGCGCCAGCAGCCAAGAGATGGATCAGCCCCAGCATTTT

D: .
size: .
V: TRBV28
J: TRBJ2-5
CDR3: CASSQPLSAGARETQYF
DNA: TGTGCCAGCAGCCAACCTTTAAGTGCAGGGGCAAGGGAGACCCAGTACTTC

D: .
size: few
V: TRBV29-1
J: TRBJ2-3
CDR3: CSVESPWSTDTQYF
DNA: TGCAGCGTTGAGAGCCCATGGAGCACAGATACGCAGTATTTT

D: .
size: many
V: TRBV18
J: TRBJ2-1
CDR3: CASSPGTNEQFF
DNA: TGTGCCAGCTCCCCCGGGACTAATGAGCAGTTCTTC

D: .
size: .
V: TRBV20-1
J: TRBJ2-5
CDR3: CSAPGGSAQETQYF
DNA: TGCAGTGCCCCCGGGGGTAGCGCTCAAGAGACCCAGTACTTC

D: TRBD2
size: many
V: TRBV14
J: TRBJ2-3
CDR3: CASSLFTSGLTDTQYF
DNA: TGTGCCAGCAGCCTTTTCACTAGCGGCCTCACAGATACGCAGTATTTT

D: .
size: many
V: TRBV28
J: TRBJ1-1
CDR3: CASSLGIMNTEAFF
DNA: TGTGCCAGCAGTTTAGGGATAATGAACACTGAAGCTTTCTTT

D: TRBD2
size: .
V: TRBV20-1
J: TRBJ2-3
CDR3: CSARGTSGSDTQYF
DNA: TGCAGTGCTAGAGGGACTAGCGGCTCAGATACGCAGTATTTT

D: TRBD2
size: .
V: TRBV7-6
J: TRBJ2-3
CDR3: CASSPRGGNTDTQYF
DNA: TGTGCCAGCAGCCCCCGGGGGGGGAACACAGATACGCAGTATTTT

D: TRBD1
size: few
V: TRBV12-3/TRBV12-4
J: TRBJ1-5
CDR3: CASKLTGGNQPQHF
DNA: TGTGCCAGCAAACTCACAGGGGGCAATCAGCCCCAGCATTTT

D: .
size: .
V: TRBV18
J: TRBJ1-5
CDR3: CASSPAVYSNQPQHF
DNA: TGTGCCAGCTCACCAGCGGTTTATAGCAATCAGCCCCAGCATTTT

D: TRBD2
size: .
V: TRBV13
J: TRBJ2-7
CDR3: CASSRGLAYEQYF
DNA: TGTGCCAGCAGCAGGGGACTAGCCTACGAGCAGTACTTC

D: .
size: few
V: TRBV5-1
J: TRBJ1-2
CDR3: CASSLDGILSGYTF
DNA: TGCGCCAGCAGCTTAGACGGGATACTCTCTGGCTACACCTTC

D: TRBD1
size: many
V: TRBV10-3
J: TRBJ1-6
CDR3: CAISEDRATSPLHF
DNA: TGTGCCATCAGTGAGGACAGGGCGACTTCACCCCTCCACTTT

D: .
size: few
V: TRBV2
J: TRBJ1-4
CDR3: CASSPNLQGGREKLFF
DNA: TGTGCCAGCAGTCCAAACCTACAGGGAGGTCGTGAAAAACTGTTTTTT

D: TRBD2
size: .
V: TRBV5-6
J: TRBJ2-3
CDR3: CASSILLAGGPNTDTQYF
DNA: TGTGCCAGCAGCATTTTACTAGCGGGAGGGCCTAACACAGATACGCAGTATTTT

D: TRBD2
size: .
V: TRBV9
J: TRBJ2-7
CDR3: CASSSRDWRGVAEQYF
DNA: TGTGCCAGCAGCTCCAGGGATTGGCGGGGGGTCGCGGAGCAGTACTTC

D: .
size: .
V: TRBV5-6
J: TRBJ2-4
CDR3: CASSSDPTVQYF
DNA: TGTGCCAGCAGCTCCGACCCAACGGTTCAGTACTTC